The sample holds many counts of the clone carrying this TCR beta chain. The data stem from a study of T-cell reconstitution after alpha-beta-depleted transplantation in children. Preparation of the TCRbeta library used unique molecular identifiers. One entry per CDR3 protein results from TCRdb running MiXCR on the PCR reads. Seen here are around 600,000 distinct CDR3 sequences, 16% observed once, and the top ten hold about 1.1%. The receptor comes from a human donor who donated a stem cell graft to a child with acute myeloid leukemia. The sequencing used PBMCs from the stem cell graft donor, collected from the stem cell graft.

In nucleotides, the CDR3 is TGCAGTGCTAGTGGCACTCAAGAGACCCAGTACTTC. It specifies CSASGTQETQYF. This chain connects TRBV20-1 to TRBJ2-5; D remains ambiguous. V lost 3 bases and J lost 2, with 7 bases in between. CDR3 size: 12 residues. The germline V gene has CDR1 DFQATT and CDR2 SNEGSKA (reference sequence).